This T cell receptor beta chain comes out of a study of cytomegalovirus exposure and HLA in healthy donors. Study observations and caveats: Later analysis found that TCR beta chains associated with HLA were more clonally expanded than other, equally common chains. TCR association rates varied by HLA locus in a later analysis, with DRB1 highest and HLA-C lowest.

Researchers ran the PCR with 60 Vbeta and 13 Jbeta primers. Assay used: immunoSEQ multiplex PCR; TCRdb lists only in-frame clones, some missing. Of tens of thousands of clones in the sample, approximately 90% were seen once. About this clone: Its antigen remains unknown.

This CDR3 contains 14 residues. V lost 7 bases and J lost 3, with 16 bases in between. Germline V CDR1 and CDR2: SGHKS, YYEKEE (reference sequence). The genes are TRBV5-5 and TRBJ2-5, with a possible D match to TRBD2 (6 bases). The clonotype originates from a man in his late teens or twenties in good health and CMV-seronegative. Source material: PBMCs. CDR3 amino acids: CASAVTGSKETQYF. The CDR3 nucleotides are TGTGCCAGCGCCGTCACCGGGAGCAAAGAGACCCAGTACTTC.